The clone carrying this T cell receptor beta chain was seen at least ten times. The germline CDR1 and CDR2 sequences are MNHEY and SVGAGI. This CDR3 comprises 15 residues. V was trimmed by 2 bases and J by 3 bases, leaving 12 bases between them. This sample is part of a study of T cells after yellow fever vaccination. TCRdb itself ran the 5' RACE reads through MiXCR, one entry per CDR3 protein. Of roughly 250,000 distinct CDR3 sequences in the sample, approximately 13% are singletons; the top ten hold less than 0.55%. The sequence was obtained from a man in his thirties or forties who received the YFV17D yellow fever vaccine. The source was CD4+ T cells sorted from PBMCs, collected 45 days after the yellow fever booster vaccination. The chain is built from TRBV6-5 and TRBJ2-3, with no clear D. In DNA form, the CDR3 reads TGTGCCAGCAGTTACACGGCGCCGCGGACAGATACGCAGTATTTT. It yields the protein CASSYTAPRTDTQYF.